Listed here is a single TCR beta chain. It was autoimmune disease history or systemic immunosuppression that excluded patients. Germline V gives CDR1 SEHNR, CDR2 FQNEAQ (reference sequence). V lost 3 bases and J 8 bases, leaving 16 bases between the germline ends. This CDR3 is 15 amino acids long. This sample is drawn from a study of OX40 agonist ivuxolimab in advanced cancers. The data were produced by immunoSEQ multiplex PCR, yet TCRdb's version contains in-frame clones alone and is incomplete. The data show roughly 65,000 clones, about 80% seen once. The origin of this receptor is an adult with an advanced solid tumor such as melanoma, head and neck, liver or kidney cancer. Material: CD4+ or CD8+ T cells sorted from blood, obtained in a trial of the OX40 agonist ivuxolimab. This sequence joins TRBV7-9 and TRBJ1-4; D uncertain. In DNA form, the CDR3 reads TGTGCCAGCAGCTTCGACAACAGAGGAAGGGAAAAACTGTTTTTT. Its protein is CASSFDNRGREKLFF. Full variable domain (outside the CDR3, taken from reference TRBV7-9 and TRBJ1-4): DTGVSQNPRHKITKRGQNVTFRCDPISEHNRLYWYRQTLGQGPEFLTYFQNEAQLEKSRLLSDRFSAERPKGSFSTLEIQRTEQGDSAMYLCASSFDNRGREKLFFGSGTQLSVL.